This T cell receptor beta chain was captured in a study of a mutant IDH1 vaccine in newly diagnosed glioma. Study-level points and caveats: Vaccination elicited immune responses in 90% to 95% of patients.

Stated time point: baseline, week 1 (first vaccination visit). Indicated treatment: pre-vaccination baseline after standard-of-care therapy. On this clone itself: Its target is unknown.

Assay: immunoSEQ multiplex PCR; the TCRdb copy retains only in-frame clones and omits some. Counted here are around 89,000 clones, about four fifths occurring once; the ten biggest clones make up 6% to 9.5%. Germline V lookup: CDR1 MNHNS, CDR2 SASEGT. V gave up 2 bases and J gave up 9 bases, with 7 bases separating them. The CDR3 spans 11 residues. This chain uses TRBV6-1 with TRBJ2-5; D unclear. This specimen consisted of PBMCs, obtained from a glioma patient treated with radiotherapy, temozolomide or both. The source is a woman in her forties or fifties with glioma. CDR3 in amino acids: CASSERHAQYF. CDR3 nucleotides: TGTGCCAGCAGTGAACGACACGCCCAGTACTTC.